The rows below give T cell receptor beta chains drawn from one sample of a study of CD8+ T cells in alopecia areata. Assay used: immunoSEQ multiplex PCR; TCRdb lists only in-frame clones, some missing. The table includes under 350,000 clones, over 45% detected once. Material: CD4+ T cells sorted from blood, obtained at week 24, from a patient treated with tofacitinib. These receptors all come from a human donor with alopecia areata. The CDR3 runs from the conserved cysteine through the conserved F or W. Fields, in order: J gene, clone size, V gene, D gene, CDR3 DNA, CDR3 protein. D genes are given only for firm matches. The size of a clone is reported for some rows only, either as once, few or many, or as a class for expanded clones.

>TRBJ1-2|-|TRBV29-1|-
TGCAGCGTTGAACCCGTGCGTGGCTACACCTTC
CSVEPVRGYTF
>TRBJ2-2|-|TRBV4-1|TRBD1
TGCGCCAGCAGGCCTGCCGGGAAGGGGGCGCAGGGCGGGGAGCTGTTTTTT
CASRPAGKGAQGGELFF
>TRBJ2-5|-|TRBV21-1|-
TGTGCCAGCAGCAAAGGGGACTGCCCCCTGCAAGAGACCCAGTACTTC
CASSKGDCPLQETQYF
>TRBJ2-7|-|TRBV28|-
TGTGCCTGCCGGGACCCCAGGGGAGTGCAGTACTTC
CACRDPRGVQYF
>TRBJ2-7|-|TRBV2|-
TGTGCCAGCAGACAGGGTGCCTACGAGCAGTACTTC
CASRQGAYEQYF
>TRBJ1-1|few|TRBV19|TRBD1
TGTGCCAGTAGTGAAGGGGGCTTGGGCACTGAAGCTTTCTTT
CASSEGGLGTEAFF
>TRBJ2-3|-|TRBV29-1|-
TGCAGCGTTGCTGGGGTCACAGATACGCAGTATTTT
CSVAGVTDTQYF
>TRBJ2-3|-|TRBV5-5|TRBD1
TGTGCCAGCAGGCCTGACAGGGTCCCAGATACGCAGTATTTT
CASRPDRVPDTQYF
>TRBJ2-7|-|TRBV4-3|-
TGCGCCAGCAGCCAAGTGGGGAAAAAAGTTATGGACGAGCAGTACTTC
CASSQVGKKVMDEQYF
>TRBJ1-5|-|TRBV6-6|-
TGTGCCAGCAGTACCCGAAAGCGGCGTGATCAGCCCCAGCATTTT
CASSTRKRRDQPQHF
>TRBJ2-1|-|TRBV6-5|TRBD1
TGTGCCAGCAGACCGGACAGGGGGCTTGTCAATGAGCAGTTCTTC
CASRPDRGLVNEQFF
>TRBJ2-5|-|TRBV10-3|-
TGTGCCATCAGTGAGAAGGAGACCCAGTACTTC
CAISEKETQYF
>TRBJ2-4|-|TRBV5-4|-
TGTGCCAGCAGCTTGGCCAGGGGGGAATCCTTCAAAAACATTCAGTACTTC
CASSLARGESFKNIQYF
>TRBJ1-1|-|TRBV5-6|-
TGTGCCAGCAGCTTCAGGGGAACGGTTTTTTGGACTGAAGCTTTCTTT
CASSFRGTVFWTEAFF
>TRBJ2-2|-|TRBV7-3|-
TGTGCCAGCAGCCCAAGCACCGGGGAGCTGTTTTTT
CASSPSTGELFF
>TRBJ1-2|-|TRBV6-6|-
TGTGCCAGCAGTTACAGTGGACGACAGGTCAACTATGGCTACACCTTC
CASSYSGRQVNYGYTF
>TRBJ1-2|-|TRBV30|-
TGTGCCTGGAGTGCCTACACATATGCTTCGGATGGCTACACCTTC
CAWSAYTYASDGYTF
>TRBJ2-1|-|TRBV6-1|TRBD2
TGTGCCAGCCGCCAGCGGGGGGTAACTCAGTTCTTC
CASRQRGVTQFF
>TRBJ1-1|few|TRBV5-1|-
TGCGCCAGCAGCACCCGGACAGACTCTGAAGCTTTCTTT
CASSTRTDSEAFF
>TRBJ1-2|-|TRBV29-1|TRBD1
TGCAGCGTTGACCCCGCGGGACAGGGCTTCTATGGCTACACCTTC
CSVDPAGQGFYGYTF
>TRBJ2-7|-|TRBV30|-
TGTGCCTGGAAGCCGGGGGGCCCCTCCTACGAGCAGTACTTC
CAWKPGGPSYEQYF
>TRBJ1-2|few|TRBV12-5|-
TGTGCTAGTGGTCTCTCGGGGGGCTACACCTTC
CASGLSGGYTF
>TRBJ2-1|-|TRBV5-4|TRBD2
TGTGCCAGCAGTCCAAGCGGGGTTTCCTACAATGAGCAGTTCTTC
CASSPSGVSYNEQFF
>TRBJ2-2|-|TRBV15|TRBD1
TGTGCCACCAGCTCCGGGACAGGGGGCTACACCGGGGAGCTGTTTTTT
CATSSGTGGYTGELFF
>TRBJ2-7|-|TRBV5-1|-
TGCGCCAGCAGCTTGGTTGGCTTGACCTACGAGCAGTACTTC
CASSLVGLTYEQYF
>TRBJ2-5|-|TRBV20-1|-
TGCAGTGCTAGGAGTGAGACCCAGTACTTC
CSARSETQYF
>TRBJ1-4|-|TRBV27|-
TGTGCCAGCAGACCCTCACTAGGGGCAGAGGAAAAACTGTTTTTT
CASRPSLGAEEKLFF
>TRBJ1-6|-|TRBV30|-
TGTGCCTGGACAGCAGAGTATAATTCACCCCTCCACTTT
CAWTAEYNSPLHF
>TRBJ1-1|-|TRBV7-3|TRBD1
TGTGCCAGCAGCCCCAGCACGACAGGGCTGAACACTGAAGCTTTCTTT
CASSPSTTGLNTEAFF
>TRBJ2-7|-|TRBV7-2|-
TGTGCCAGCAGCTTAGTATACGAGCAGTACTTC
CASSLVYEQYF
>TRBJ2-7|few|TRBV29-1|-
TGCAGCGCATCGCGACAGGATGGCGCCTACGAGCAGTACTTC
CSASRQDGAYEQYF
>TRBJ1-2|-|TRBV4-3|-
TGCGCCAGCAGGGGACCGGGCTATGGCTACACCTTC
CASRGPGYGYTF
>TRBJ1-2|-|TRBV5-6|TRBD1
TGTGCCAGCAGCCTTGGGACAGCCTACAACTATGGCTACACCTTC
CASSLGTAYNYGYTF
>TRBJ2-5|-|TRBV18|-
TGTGCCAGCTCACCAGCGGGTGGTGGCCCCACCCGGGAGACCCAGTACTTC
CASSPAGGGPTRETQYF
>TRBJ2-7|few|TRBV27|TRBD2
TGTGCCAGCAGTCCTACTAGCGGGGGGGCCCACGAGCAGTACTTC
CASSPTSGGAHEQYF
>TRBJ2-1|-|TRBV5-1|-
TGCGCCAGCAGCTCGTACTACAATGAGCAGTTCTTC
CASSSYYNEQFF
>TRBJ2-7|-|TRBV7-2|-
TGTGCCAGCAGCTTATTTAGGACAGACTCCTACGAGCAGTACTTC
CASSLFRTDSYEQYF